Sequencing of this TCR beta chain was carried out in a study of cytomegalovirus exposure and HLA in healthy donors. Study-wide context: As released early, the data held 65 million to 90 million unique TCRs from HLA-typed donors.

CDR1 is SGHRS, CDR2 YFSETQ, per germline. The V end lost 3 bases, the J end lost 4 bases, and 8 bases lay between the germline ends. The CDR3 has 12 residues. Vbeta (60) and Jbeta (13) primers were used in the PCR. Original analysis: Some 80 million unique TCR beta chains, 10 million to 14 million shared, were counted in a later analysis. Some clones are missing from TCRdb's copy, which holds only in-frame ones; the method was immunoSEQ multiplex PCR. Clonal size and the V and J genes are those of that table, whereas D and trimming came from the DNA. The sample consists of about 100,000 clones, 65% to 85% of them appearing once.

V gene TRBV5-1 combines with J gene TRBJ2-7; tentative D call: TRBD2 (6 bases). The receptor's source is a woman in her 70s in good health and CMV-seropositive. The sequenced sample consisted of PBMCs. DNA for the CDR3: TGCGCCAGCAGCTCGGACTATTACGAGCAGTACTTC. Translation: CASSSDYYEQYF.